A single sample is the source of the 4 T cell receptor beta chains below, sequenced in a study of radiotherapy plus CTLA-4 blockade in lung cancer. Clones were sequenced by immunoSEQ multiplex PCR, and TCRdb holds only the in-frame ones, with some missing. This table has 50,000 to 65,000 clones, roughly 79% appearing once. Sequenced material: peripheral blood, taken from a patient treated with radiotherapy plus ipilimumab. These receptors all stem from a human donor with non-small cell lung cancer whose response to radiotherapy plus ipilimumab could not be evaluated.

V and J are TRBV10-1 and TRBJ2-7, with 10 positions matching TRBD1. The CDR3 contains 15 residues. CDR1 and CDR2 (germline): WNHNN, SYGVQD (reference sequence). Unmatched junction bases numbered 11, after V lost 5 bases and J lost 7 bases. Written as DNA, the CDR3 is TGCGCCAGCAGTAACCAAAGGGACAGGGGCGGAGAGCAGTACTTC. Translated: CASSNQRDRGGEQYF.

The CDR3 protein is CASSVTGRGGTDTQYF. CDR3 sequence (DNA): TGTGCCAGCAGTGTTACAGGGAGAGGGGGCACAGATACGCAGTATTTT. The chain recombines TRBV6-6 with TRBJ2-3; perhaps TRBD1 as D (6 bases). This CDR3 is 16 amino acids long. The ends were cut back, 5 bases at V and 1 base at J, with 16 bases in the middle. The germline CDR1 and CDR2 sequences are MNHNY and SVGAGI (reference sequence).

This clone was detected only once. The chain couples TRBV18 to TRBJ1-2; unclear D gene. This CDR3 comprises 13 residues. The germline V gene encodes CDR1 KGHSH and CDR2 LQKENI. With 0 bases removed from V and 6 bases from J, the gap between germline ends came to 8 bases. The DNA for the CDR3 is TGTGCCAGCTCACCACCCAACTTAGATGGCTACACCTTC. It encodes CASSPPNLDGYTF.

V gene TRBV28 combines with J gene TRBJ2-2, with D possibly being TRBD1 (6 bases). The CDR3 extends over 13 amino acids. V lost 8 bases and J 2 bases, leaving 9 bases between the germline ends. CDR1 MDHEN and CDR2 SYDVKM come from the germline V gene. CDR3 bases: TGTGCCAGCCGGGACACTAACACCGGGGAGCTGTTTTTT. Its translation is CASRDTNTGELFF.